This T cell receptor (beta chain) was retrieved from a study of patients and donors after allogeneic stem cell transplantation. V was cut by 7 bases and J by 3 bases, with 19 bases left in between. Germline V gene sequence: CDR1 MDHEN, CDR2 SYDVKM. The CDR3 is 15 residues long. From the RT-PCR reads, TCRdb called clonotypes with MiXCR, one entry per CDR3 protein. The repertoire holds about 100,000 distinct CDR3 sequences, with around 33% as singletons. This receptor was obtained from a human donor who was either an allogeneic HSCT recipient or a stem cell or donor lymphocyte infusion donor (not recorded which). It is not recorded whose cells these are; they may come from a transplant donor. The chain is built from TRBV28 and TRBJ2-7; D is perhaps TRBD1 (6 bases). Sequencing used blood, either unsorted or a sorted T cell fraction (not recorded which). CDR3 protein: CASTTRSTGIYEQYF. The CDR3 nucleotides are TGTGCCAGCACGACCCGGTCCACAGGGATCTACGAGCAGTACTTC. The full variable domain, in which reference TRBV28 and TRBJ2-7 provide the parts outside the CDR3, is DVKVTQSSRYLVKRTGEKVFLECVQDMDHENMFWYRQDPGLGLRLIYFSYDVKMKEKGDIPEGYSVSREKKERFSLILESASTNQTSMYLCASTTRSTGIYEQYFGPGTRLTVT.